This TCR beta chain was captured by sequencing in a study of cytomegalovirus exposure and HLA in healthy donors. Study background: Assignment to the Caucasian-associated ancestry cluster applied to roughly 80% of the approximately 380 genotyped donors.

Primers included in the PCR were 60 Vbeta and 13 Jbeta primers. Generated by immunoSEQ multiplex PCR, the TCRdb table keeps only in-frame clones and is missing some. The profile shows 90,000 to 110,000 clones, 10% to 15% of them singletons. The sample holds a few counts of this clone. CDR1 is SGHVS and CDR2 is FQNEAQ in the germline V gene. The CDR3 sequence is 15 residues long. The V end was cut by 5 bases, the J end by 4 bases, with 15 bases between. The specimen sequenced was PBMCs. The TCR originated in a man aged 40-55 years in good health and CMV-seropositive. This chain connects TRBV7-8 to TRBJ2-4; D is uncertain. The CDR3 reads CASSAHRIAKNIQYF. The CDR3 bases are TGTGCCAGCAGCGCCCACAGAATCGCAAAAAACATTCAGTACTTC.